Each of the 8 T cell receptor beta chains below was sequenced from the same sample in a study of blood T cell repertoires in COVID-19. Measured with immunoSEQ multiplex PCR; TCRdb has only the in-frame clones, and not every one. Among approximately 85,000 clones listed, about 90% were seen once. Material: peripheral blood. These TCRs come from a woman in her fifties or sixties with active or convalescent COVID-19.

CDR3 nucleotide sequence: TGTGCCACCAGTGATGGGTGGGCGGGCACTGAAGCTTTCTTT. Its translation: CATSDGWAGTEAFF. The V gene is TRBV24-1, the J gene TRBJ1-1; D remains unclear. The germline V and J ends were trimmed by 3 bases and 4 bases, with 11 bases remaining between them. The length of the CDR3 is 14 residues. CDR1 KGHDR and CDR2 SFDVKD come from the germline V gene.

The CDR3: CASSQIGTGELFF. The CDR3 coding sequence is TGTGCCAGCAGCCAAATCGGGACCGGGGAGCTGTTTTTT. The chain links TRBV3-1 (or the pseudogene TRBV3-2) to TRBJ2-2; D gene unclear. CDR3 length equals 13 residues. Germline assignment: CDR1 LGHDT and CDR2 YNNKEL (reference sequence). The V and J ends lost 2 bases and 5 bases respectively, with 6 bases between them.

The V call is TRBV5-6, the J call TRBJ1-2, with D possibly matching TRBD1 (5 bases). The length of the CDR3 is 16 residues. Germline-derived CDR1 and CDR2 are SGHDT and YYEEEE. V shed 0 bases and J shed 8 bases, with 20 bases lying between them. As DNA, the CDR3 is TGTGCCAGCAGCTTGGGAGCAGCGCCGGGGGGTTACGGCTACACCTTC. Amino acid sequence: CASSLGAAPGGYGYTF.

This rearrangement joins TRBV11-1 to TRBJ2-3; TRBD2 matches 7 bases. V was clipped by 0 bases and J by 4 bases; unmatched bases: 4. The germline CDR1 and CDR2 sequences are SGHAT and FQDESV (reference sequence). CDR3 size: 15 residues. DNA of the CDR3: TGTGCCAGCAGCTTAGCGCCCAGCGGGGCAGATACGCAGTATTTT. Protein product: CASSLAPSGADTQYF.

V and J are TRBV12-3 or TRBV12-4 and TRBJ2-1, with a possible D match to TRBD2 (6 bases). Trimming stripped 6 bases from V and 9 bases from J, with 15 bases between. This CDR3 is 13 amino acids long. This CDR3 is CASRGLPWGEQFF. The CDR3 region has the DNA TGTGCCAGCAGGGGACTTCCATGGGGTGAGCAGTTCTTC.

This clone was detected once. The genes are TRBV5-1 and TRBJ2-2, with a weak D call TRBD2 (6 bases). Germline CDR1 reads SGHRS; CDR2 reads YFSETQ. Trimming took off 5 bases at V and 1 base at J, with 15 bases between the two ends. The CDR3 has 16 residues. The CDR3 region has the DNA TGCGCCAGCAGTCCGTTCCGCGGGGAGAACACCGGGGAGCTGTTTTTT. Encoded protein: CASSPFRGENTGELFF.

The chain couples TRBV19 to TRBJ2-1; 10 bases line up with TRBD2. The CDR3 spans 17 residues. Germline-derived CDR1 and CDR2 are LNHDA and SQIVND (reference sequence). V dropped 3 bases and J dropped 2; count of bases not matched to a gene: 7. The CDR3 DNA reads TGTGCCAGTAGTATTAACCAGCGGGGGGGCCCCTACAATGAGCAGTTCTTC. Its protein is CASSINQRGGPYNEQFF. Using reference TRBV19 and TRBJ2-1 for the parts outside the CDR3, the full variable domain is DGGITQSPKYLFRKEGQNVTLSCEQNLNHDAMYWYRQDPGQGLRLIYYSQIVNDFQKGDIAEGYSVSREKKESFPLTVTSAQKNPTAFYLCASSINQRGGPYNEQFFGPGTRLTVL.

This clone was seen a single time. The V gene is TRBV25-1, the J gene TRBJ1-2; TRBD1 might be the D (5 bases). The V gene's germline CDR1 is MGHDK and CDR2 SYGVNS. CDR3 length: 13 amino acids. Trimming took 3 bases from V and 3 from J, leaving 8 bases between them. The DNA for the CDR3 is TGTGCCAGCAGTGAGGCGGGGGACTATGGCTACACCTTC. Encoded protein: CASSEAGDYGYTF.